This TCR beta chain was captured by sequencing in a study of T-cell reconstitution after alpha-beta-depleted transplantation in children. Comment on this clonotype: Its target is not known. A much larger clonotype is one base distant, so this may be a read error.

Unique molecular identifiers were built into the TCRbeta library. Using its own MiXCR run on the PCR reads, TCRdb lists one record per CDR3 protein. This sample has some 200,000 distinct CDR3 sequences, with 11% found just once. General observations from the study: Approximately two months post-transplant, alpha-beta T cells reportedly originated from several hundred expanded graft clones. Most T-cell counts and diversity one year after the transplant came from T cells that were newly produced. Some patients' high day-60 TCRbeta diversity was attributed to recipient cells surviving conditioning.

The length of the CDR3 is 13 residues. Per germline, CDR1 SGHRS and CDR2 YFSETQ. This rearrangement joins TRBV5-1 to TRBJ2-7; TRBD1 is a possible D gene (6 bases). The receptor's source is a child under two years old with acute myeloid leukemia, due to receive a stem cell transplant. The material was PBMCs, obtained before TCRalphabeta/CD19-depleted stem cell transplant. CDR3 DNA sequence: TGCGTCAGCAGCTTGGACAGCTACTACGAGCAGTACTTC. It is translated as CVSSLDSYYEQYF.